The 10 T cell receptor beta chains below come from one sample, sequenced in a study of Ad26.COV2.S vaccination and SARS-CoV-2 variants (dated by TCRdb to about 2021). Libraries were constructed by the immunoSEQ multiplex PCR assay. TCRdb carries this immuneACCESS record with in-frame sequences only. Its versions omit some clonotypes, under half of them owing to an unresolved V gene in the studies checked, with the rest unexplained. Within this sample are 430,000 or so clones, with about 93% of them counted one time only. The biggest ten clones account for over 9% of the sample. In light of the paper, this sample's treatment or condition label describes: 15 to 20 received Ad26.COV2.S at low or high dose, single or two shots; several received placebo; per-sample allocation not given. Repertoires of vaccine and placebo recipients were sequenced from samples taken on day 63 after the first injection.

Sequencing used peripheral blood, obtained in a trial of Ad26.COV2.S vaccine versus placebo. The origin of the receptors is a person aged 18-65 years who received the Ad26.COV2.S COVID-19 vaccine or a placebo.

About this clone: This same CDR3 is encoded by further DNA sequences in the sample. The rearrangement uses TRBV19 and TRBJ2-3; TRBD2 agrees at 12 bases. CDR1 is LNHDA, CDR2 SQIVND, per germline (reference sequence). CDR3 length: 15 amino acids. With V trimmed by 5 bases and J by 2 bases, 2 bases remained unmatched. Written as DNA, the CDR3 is TGTGCCAGTAGTGGACTAGCGGGATCCACAGATACGCAGTATTTT. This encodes CASSGLAGSTDTQYF.

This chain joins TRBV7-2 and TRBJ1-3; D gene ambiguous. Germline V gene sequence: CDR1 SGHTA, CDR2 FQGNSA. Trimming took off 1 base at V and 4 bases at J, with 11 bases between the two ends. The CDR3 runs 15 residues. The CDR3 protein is CASSLGRESGNTIYF. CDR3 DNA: TGTGCCAGCAGCTTAGGAAGGGAGTCAGGAAACACCATATATTTT.

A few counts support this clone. The DNA for the CDR3 is TGTGCCAGCAGAAATACAGGGGACGGGGAGCTGTTTTTT. This codes for CASRNTGDGELFF. The chain links TRBV7-3 to TRBJ2-2; 7 bases align to TRBD1. The germline V gene encodes CDR1 SGHTA and CDR2 FQGTGA. V gave up 6 bases and J gave up 7 bases; unmatched junction bases: 5. The length of the CDR3 is 13 residues.

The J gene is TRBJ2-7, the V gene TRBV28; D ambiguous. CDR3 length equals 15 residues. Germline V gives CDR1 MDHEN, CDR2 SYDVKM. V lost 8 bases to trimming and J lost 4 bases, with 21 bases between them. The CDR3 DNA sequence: TGTGCCAGCTATCCCCAAGGGTTACCTTCGTACGAGCAGTACTTC. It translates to CASYPQGLPSYEQYF.

The chain's CDR3 is CASSHSLKLQGQGKETQYF. CDR3 bases: TGTGCCAGCAGCCATTCTTTAAAACTTCAGGGACAGGGTAAAGAGACCCAGTACTTC. The V and J genes are TRBV3-1 (or the pseudogene TRBV3-2) and TRBJ2-5, with 9 bases fitting TRBD1. This CDR3 contains 19 residues. Germline-derived CDR1 and CDR2 are LGHDT and YNNKEL (reference sequence). J was trimmed by 3 bases and V by 3 bases; bases with no gene match: 17.

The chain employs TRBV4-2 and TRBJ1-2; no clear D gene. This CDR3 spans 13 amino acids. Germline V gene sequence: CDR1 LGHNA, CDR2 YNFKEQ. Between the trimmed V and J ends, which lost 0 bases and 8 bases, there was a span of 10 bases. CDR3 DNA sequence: TGTGCCAGCAGCCAAGATTTAGAGTACGGCTACACCTTC. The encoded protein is CASSQDLEYGYTF.

The CDR3 bases are TGTGCCAGTAGTTGGCAGGGGAACGAAAAACTGTTTTTT. Protein sequence: CASSWQGNEKLFF. J is TRBJ1-4 and V is TRBV19; possible D gene TRBD1, 6 bases. The CDR3 runs to 13 residues. Germline lookup yields CDR1 LNHDA and CDR2 SQIVND (reference sequence). The V end was cut by 5 bases, the J end by 8 bases, with 12 bases between.

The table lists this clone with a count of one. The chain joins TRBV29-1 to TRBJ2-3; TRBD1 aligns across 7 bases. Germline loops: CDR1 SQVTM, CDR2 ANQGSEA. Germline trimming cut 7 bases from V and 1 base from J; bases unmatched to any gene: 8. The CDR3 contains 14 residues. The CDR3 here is CSARDSSRTDTQYF. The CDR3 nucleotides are TGCAGCGCCCGGGACAGCTCCCGCACAGATACGCAGTATTTT.

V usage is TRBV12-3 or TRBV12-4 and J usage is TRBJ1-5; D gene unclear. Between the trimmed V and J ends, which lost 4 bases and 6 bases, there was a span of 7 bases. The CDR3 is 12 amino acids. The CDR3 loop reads CASSSQTQPQHF. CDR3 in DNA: TGTGCCAGCAGTTCTCAAACTCAGCCCCAGCATTTT.

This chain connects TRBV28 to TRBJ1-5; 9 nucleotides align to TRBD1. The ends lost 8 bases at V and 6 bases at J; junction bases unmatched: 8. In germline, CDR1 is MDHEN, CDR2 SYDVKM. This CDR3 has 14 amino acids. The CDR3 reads CASLGQGVVQPQHF. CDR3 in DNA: TGTGCCAGCCTGGGACAGGGAGTCGTTCAGCCCCAGCATTTT.